This T cell receptor beta chain was documented in a study of blood T cell repertoires in COVID-19. Study-level information: Samples taken during acute and convalescent COVID-19 were collected in the United States, Italy and Spain. From T cells, B-cell-depleted T cells, or PBMCs came the material, which was cDNA or gDNA.

Original processing methods: Estimation of nucleated cell counts relied on the amplification of reference gene primers. Generated by immunoSEQ multiplex PCR, the TCRdb table keeps only in-frame clones and is missing some. V and J calls and clone size come straight from that table; D and trimming were deduced from the DNA. The sample includes 150,000 to 200,000 clones, about 83% of them seen just once. Germline CDR1 and CDR2: LNHNV and YYDKDF (reference sequence). This CDR3 region has 18 residues. Trimming at V came to 0 bases and at J to 0 bases, leaving 8 bases not matched to a gene. Enrolled during active infection, Seattle patients were then followed longitudinally.

Sequences were obtained from peripheral blood. This sequence was found in a woman between 70 and 85 years old with COVID-19, enrolled during active disease. The chain has TRBV15 and TRBJ2-7, with TRBD2 identical over 10 bases. CDR3 sequence: CATSRDDSGRLRSYEQYF. CDR3 DNA sequence: TGTGCCACCAGCAGAGATGATAGCGGGAGGCTTCGCTCCTACGAGCAGTACTTC.